The rows below give T cell receptor beta chains drawn from one sample of a study of T cells in Graves' hyperthyroidism and ophthalmopathy. TCRdb used MiXCR to reprocess the multiplex PCR reads, holding one entry per CDR3 protein. The sample carries around 540,000 distinct CDR3 sequences, about half recorded once. The sequenced material came from peripheral blood or thyroid tissue (not recorded which). All receptors derive from a woman between 18 and 30 years old with Graves' hyperthyroidism. Both conserved end residues are part of each CDR3. A D gene is named only where the DNA matches it firmly. Clone sizes are given selectively: once, few, many, or a class where the clone is expanded.

V gene	J gene	clone size	D gene	CDR3 protein	CDR3 DNA
TRBV19	TRBJ1-6	.	.	CASKPLYNSPLHF	TGTGCCAGTAAGCCACTGTATAATTCACCCCTCCACTTT
TRBV10-3	TRBJ2-5	many	.	CAISEDGRAQYF	TGTGCCATCAGTGAGGACGGGCGGGCCCAGTACTTC
TRBV20-1	TRBJ2-7	.	.	CGAYAGYGRTPELYEQYF	TGCGGCGCCTACGCTGGTTACGGGAGAACCCCCGAACTGTACGAGCAGTACTTC
TRBV6-5	TRBJ1-5	.	.	CASIREGYSNQPQHF	TGTGCCAGCATCCGGGAAGGGTATAGCAATCAGCCCCAGCATTTT
TRBV7-9	TRBJ2-7	many	.	CASSPGRDEQYF	TGTGCCAGCAGCCCCGGACGGGACGAGCAGTACTTC
TRBV7-3	TRBJ2-7	.	TRBD2	CASSQLAVREQYF	TGCGCCAGCAGCCAACTAGCGGTCCGCGAGCAGTACTTC
TRBV7-3	TRBJ1-2	.	.	CASSASPGRSGCTF	TGTGCCAGCAGCGCATCCCCGGGTAGATCTGGCTGCACCTTC
TRBV7-2	TRBJ1-5	.	.	CASSPLGGGGNQPQHF	TGTGCCAGCAGCCCCCTGGGGGGTGGGGGCAATCAGCCCCAGCATTTT
TRBV19	TRBJ2-7	.	TRBD2	CASSAGLAGVFYEQYF	TGTGCCAGTAGTGCAGGACTAGCGGGAGTGTTCTACGAGCAGTACTTC
TRBV4-1	TRBJ1-6	.	.	CASSPGSNSPLHF	TGCGCCAGCAGCCCGGGGTCTAATTCACCCCTCCACTTT
TRBV20-1	TRBJ1-1	.	.	CSAEGHMNTEAFF	TGCAGTGCCGAGGGTCACATGAACACTGAAGCTTTCTTT
TRBV7-2	TRBJ2-7	.	TRBD2	CASSPRASGTYEQYF	TGCGCCAGCAGCCCCCGGGCTAGCGGAACCTACGAGCAGTACTTC
TRBV5-1	TRBJ2-3	.	TRBD2	CASSWGLAGIDTQYF	TGCGCCAGCAGCTGGGGACTAGCGGGAATAGATACGCAGTATTTT
TRBV29-1	TRBJ2-7	.	TRBD1	CSVEGQGDGSYEQYF	TGCAGCGTTGAGGGACAGGGGGACGGCTCCTACGAGCAGTACTTC
TRBV6-5	TRBJ2-7	few	.	CASQGGDLAYEQYF	TGTGCCAGCCAAGGCGGGGACCTCGCCTACGAGCAGTACTTC
TRBV9	TRBJ2-2	.	.	CASSVDGGLVGELFF	TGTGCCAGCAGCGTAGATGGGGGGTTGGTCGGGGAGCTGTTTTTT
TRBV20-1	TRBJ1-5	few	.	CSARDRQGNQPQHF	TGCAGTGCTAGAGATAGACAGGGCAATCAGCCCCAGCATTTT
TRBV7-6	TRBJ1-3	.	.	CASSLATIPAPSGNTIYF	TGTGCCAGCAGCTTAGCCACGATCCCCGCACCCTCTGGAAACACCATATATTTT
TRBV4-1	TRBJ1-5	.	.	CASSQIQDSNQPQHF	TGTGCCAGCAGCCAAATACAAGATAGCAATCAGCCCCAGCATTTT
TRBV29-1	TRBJ1-2	.	.	CSVLGQGDYGYTF	TGCAGCGTTTTGGGACAAGGGGACTATGGCTACACCTTC
TRBV7-2	TRBJ2-5	.	TRBD2	CASSTSSGTNVETQYF	TGTGCCAGCAGTACCTCTAGCGGGACGAATGTAGAGACCCAGTACTTC
TRBV7-2	TRBJ1-1	.	.	CASSLGGGLTEAFF	TGTGCCAGCAGCTTAGGGGGTGGGTTAACTGAAGCTTTCTTT
TRBV25-1	TRBJ1-6	.	TRBD1	CASSHDRGNSPLHF	TGTGCCAGCAGTCATGACAGGGGTAATTCACCCCTCCACTTT
TRBV5-1	TRBJ2-7	.	.	CASSLAQVATPYEQYF	TGCGCCAGCAGCTTGGCCCAGGTAGCTACTCCCTACGAGCAGTACTTC
TRBV2	TRBJ1-5	few	.	CASSGGRQPYSNQPQHF	TGTGCCAGCAGTGGGGGACGGCAACCTTATAGCAATCAGCCCCAGCATTTT
TRBV5-1	TRBJ1-2	.	.	CASSLAVTHDYGYTF	TGCGCCAGCAGCTTGGCCGTCACTCATGACTATGGCTACACCTTC
TRBV12-3/TRBV12-4	TRBJ1-2	many	.	CASSFAGNYGYTF	TGTGCCAGCAGTTTTGCAGGGAACTATGGCTACACCTTC